One sample yielded the 9 T cell receptor beta chains listed below, sequenced in a study of CD8 T cells in Susac syndrome. RNA was extracted with the RNeasy kit, and a quantity of roughly 0.5 to 1 ug was reverse transcribed using random hexamers. TCRdb redid the calling of the immunoSEQ multiplex PCR reads with MiXCR, one entry per CDR3 protein. Among around 130,000 distinct CDR3 sequences listed, roughly 95% were seen once. Sequenced input: CD4+ T cells from PBMCs. The origin of the receptors is a human donor with Susac syndrome.

This rearrangement joins TRBV7-8 to TRBJ1-1; tentatively, D is TRBD1 (6 bases). The germline V gene encodes CDR1 SGHVS and CDR2 FQNEAQ. This CDR3 contains 14 residues. V was shortened by 6 bases and J by 3 bases, with 14 bases between the two germline ends. The CDR3 loop is CASRTGTSYTEAFF. The CDR3 DNA follows: TGTGCCAGCAGAACAGGGACTTCGTACACTGAAGCTTTCTTT.

The chain carries TRBV5-1 and TRBJ2-6; D unresolved. Trimming shortened V by 1 base and J by 0 bases, and 8 bases separated the two germline ends. The CDR3 runs 16 residues. In germline, CDR1 is SGHRS, CDR2 YFSETQ. CDR3 in amino acids: CASSLSYGSGANVLTF. CDR3 sequence (DNA): TGCGCCAGCAGCTTGAGTTACGGCTCTGGGGCCAACGTCCTGACTTTC.

This clonotype has only one observation. The rearrangement links TRBV2 to TRBJ2-6, with TRBD2 as a possible D gene (7 bases). The V and J ends lost 6 bases and 4 bases respectively, with 13 bases between them. The length of the CDR3 is 15 residues. CDR1 and CDR2 from the germline V gene are SNHLY and FYNNEI. In DNA form, the CDR3 reads TGTGCCAGCAGCGCCGGGGGGCCCGGGGCCAACGTCCTGACTTTC. Translation gives CASSAGGPGANVLTF.

V gene TRBV9 combines with J gene TRBJ2-3, with 8 positions matching TRBD2. This CDR3 is 15 amino acids long. The J segment lost 0 bases and the V segment lost 2 bases, leaving 2 bases of the junction unmatched. Germline V gives CDR1 SGDLS, CDR2 YYNGEE. CDR3 nucleotides: TGTGCCAGCAGCGTTAGCGGGAAAAGCACAGATACGCAGTATTTT. This codes for CASSVSGKSTDTQYF.

This clonotype has only a few counts. V and J are TRBV19 and TRBJ2-7, with D possibly TRBD1 on 6 matching bases. Trimming stripped 5 bases from V and 1 base from J, with 9 bases between. CDR3 size: 13 residues. Germline loops: CDR1 LNHDA, CDR2 SQIVND (reference sequence). As DNA, the CDR3 is TGTGCCAGTAGTTTGGACAGTTCCTACGAGCAGTACTTC. Amino acid sequence: CASSLDSSYEQYF.

This chain connects TRBV7-2 to TRBJ2-5; D call uncertain. The V end was cut by 1 base, the J end by 0 bases, with 9 bases between. This CDR3 has 15 residues. Germline assignment: CDR1 SGHTA and CDR2 FQGNSA. DNA of the CDR3: TGTGCCAGCAGCTTAGTCTACGGGTACCAAGAGACCCAGTACTTC. Its translation: CASSLVYGYQETQYF.

This rearrangement joins TRBV30 to TRBJ1-1, with D hard to call. Trimming removed 1 base from V and 0 bases from J, with 12 bases in between. Germline V gene sequence: CDR1 GTSNPN, CDR2 SVGIG (reference sequence). The CDR3 consists of 15 residues. For the CDR3, the DNA is TGTGCCTGGAGTGCCCAGTCGAGATTGAACACTGAAGCTTTCTTT. Translation gives CAWSAQSRLNTEAFF. Together with reference TRBV30 and TRBJ1-1, the CDR3 gives the full variable domain: SQTIHQWPATLVQPVGSPLSLECTVEGTSNPNLYWYRQAAGRGLQLLFYSVGIGQISSEVPQNLSASRPQDRQFILSSKKLLLSDSGFYLCAWSAQSRLNTEAFFGQGTRLTVV.

The chain couples TRBV20-1 to TRBJ2-3; 11 nucleotides match TRBD2. V was pared by 1 base and J by 6 bases, with 3 bases of the junction left unmatched. In germline, CDR1 is DFQATT, CDR2 SNEGSKA (reference sequence). The length of the CDR3 is 14 residues. The CDR3 DNA reads TGCAGTGCTAGAGGACTAGCGGGAAGGGATACGCAGTATTTT. Its protein product is CSARGLAGRDTQYF.

The rearrangement uses TRBV12-3 or TRBV12-4 and TRBJ1-1; unclear D gene. The CDR3 spans 14 residues. V lost 8 bases and J lost 3, with 16 bases in between. This CDR3 reads CASAKAAGYTEAFF. The CDR3 DNA sequence: TGTGCCAGCGCCAAAGCCGCGGGGTACACTGAAGCTTTCTTT.